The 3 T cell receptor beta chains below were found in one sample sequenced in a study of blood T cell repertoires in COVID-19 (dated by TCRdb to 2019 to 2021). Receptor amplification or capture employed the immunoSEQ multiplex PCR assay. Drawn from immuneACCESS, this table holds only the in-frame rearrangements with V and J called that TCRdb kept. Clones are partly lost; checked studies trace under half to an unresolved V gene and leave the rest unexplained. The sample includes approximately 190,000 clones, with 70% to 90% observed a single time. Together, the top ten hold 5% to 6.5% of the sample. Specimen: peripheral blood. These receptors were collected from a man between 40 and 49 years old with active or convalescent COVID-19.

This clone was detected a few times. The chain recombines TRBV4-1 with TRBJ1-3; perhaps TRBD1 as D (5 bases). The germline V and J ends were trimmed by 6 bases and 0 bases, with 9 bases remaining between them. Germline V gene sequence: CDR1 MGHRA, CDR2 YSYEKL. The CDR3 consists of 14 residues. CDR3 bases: TGCGCCAGCAGTCTAGGACACTCTGGAAACACCATATATTTT. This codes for CASSLGHSGNTIYF.

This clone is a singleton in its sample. Here the CDR3 DNA reads TGTGCCAGCAGCTTAGGACCCCCAGGGATAACCGGTCTCTACGAGCAGTACTTC. Encoded protein: CASSLGPPGITGLYEQYF. J is TRBJ2-7 and V is TRBV7-9; D might be TRBD1 (5 bases). Per the germline V gene, CDR1 is SEHNR and CDR2 is FQNEAQ (reference sequence). Trimming removed 1 base from V and 3 bases from J, with 22 bases in between. This CDR3 spans 18 amino acids.

This chain's CDR3 is CASSSSGTGRGEQYF. The CDR3 bases are TGTGCCAGCAGTTCCTCCGGGACAGGGAGAGGCGAGCAGTACTTC. The chain combines TRBV28 with TRBJ2-7, with 9 nucleotides matching TRBD1. The germline V gene encodes CDR1 MDHEN and CDR2 SYDVKM. V lost 4 bases, J lost 6 bases, and 10 bases stayed unmatched. CDR3 length equals 15 residues.